In this sample, the clone carrying this TCR beta chain turned up once. Its specificity is unknown. This cohort consisted of healthy bone marrow donors. The data belong to a study of cytomegalovirus exposure and HLA in healthy donors. Study findings and constraints: Accurate prediction of HLA-A and HLA-B alleles (for most subjects) was reportedly achieved from TCR beta sequences. It was reportedly the case that the classifier diagnosed cytomegalovirus status with high specificity and sensitivity.

Use of 60 Vbeta and 13 Jbeta primers characterized the PCR. Original processing methods: Later reanalysis found 60 million to 90 million unique TCR beta chains, 10 million to 12 million of them shared. Here immunoSEQ multiplex PCR was the method, and the copy in TCRdb shows in-frame clones only, minus some. V, J and clone size are taken as reported in that table, and D and trimming were inferred from the DNA itself. The sample includes 90,000 or so clones, 82% of them seen just once. CDR3 size: 16 residues. V was clipped by 7 bases and J by 0 bases, with 18 bases between them. Germline CDR1 and CDR2: MDHEN and SYDVKM.

The genes are TRBV28 and TRBJ2-5; a possible D gene is TRBD1 (6 bases). Sequencing used PBMCs. This clonotype was sampled from a man aged 25 to 40 in good health and CMV-seropositive. The CDR3 DNA follows: TGTGCCAGCACCCTTTATGTCACAGGGTACCAAGAGACCCAGTACTTC. Residues: CASTLYVTGYQETQYF. Filled out from reference TRBV28 and TRBJ2-5, the complete variable domain reads DVKVTQSSRYLVKRTGEKVFLECVQDMDHENMFWYRQDPGLGLRLIYFSYDVKMKEKGDIPEGYSVSREKKERFSLILESASTNQTSMYLCASTLYVTGYQETQYFGPGTRLLVL.